A selection of T cell receptor beta chains follows, all from one sample in a study of sequential checkpoint blockade in melanoma. Clones were sequenced by immunoSEQ multiplex PCR, and TCRdb holds only the in-frame ones, with some missing. The profile shows 31,000 or so clones, 86% of them singletons. The material sequenced was CD8+ T cells sorted from blood (inferred from file names), taken from a patient given nivolumab and ipilimumab in sequence. The receptors come from a human donor with melanoma. Both conserved end residues are part of each CDR3. D genes are given only for firm matches.

V	J	D	DNA	CDR3
TRBV28	TRBJ2-1	TRBD1	TGTGCCAGCAGGGCGGGACAGGGTCACGACAATGAGCAGTTCTTC	CASRAGQGHDNEQFF
TRBV5-4	TRBJ1-5	NA	TGTGCCAGCAGCCCTGACACTAGCAATCAGCCCCAGCATTTT	CASSPDTSNQPQHF
TRBV4-3	TRBJ2-7	NA	TGCGCCAGCAGCCAAGAAAGGGGTGGGGACTCCTACGAGCAGTACTTC	CASSQERGGDSYEQYF
TRBV13	TRBJ2-7	NA	TGTGCCAGCAGCTTCAACGGCGGCCACGAGCAGTACTTC	CASSFNGGHEQYF
TRBV5-1	TRBJ2-1	NA	TGCGCCAGCAGCCAGGGCGGCAGCTCCTACAATGAGCAGTTCTTC	CASSQGGSSYNEQFF
TRBV28	TRBJ2-7	TRBD1	TGTGCCAGCAGCCAGACAGGGGGATACTCCTACGAGCAGTACTTC	CASSQTGGYSYEQYF
TRBV10-1	TRBJ2-1	TRBD2	TGCGCCAGCAGTCCCCCGAGTAGCGGGAGTCGCGCGGTAAATGAGCAGTTCTTC	CASSPPSSGSRAVNEQFF
TRBV5-1	TRBJ2-7	TRBD2	TGCGCCAGCAGCCGGACGGGGGGTAACGAGCAGTACTTC	CASSRTGGNEQYF
TRBV30	TRBJ1-3	NA	TGTGCCTGGAGTGGGGGGGGCCACTCTGGAAACACCATATATTTT	CAWSGGGHSGNTIYF
TRBV18	TRBJ2-7	NA	TGTGCCAGCTCACCCGTCATCCGGGACACCTACGAGCAGTACTTC	CASSPVIRDTYEQYF
TRBV29-1	TRBJ2-2	NA	TGCAGCGTTGAAGACCGGGGAAGGAACACCGGGGAGCTGTTTTTT	CSVEDRGRNTGELFF
TRBV7-9	TRBJ2-1	NA	TGTGCCAGCAGCTTTTGGCAGAACAATGAGCAGTTCTTC	CASSFWQNNEQFF
TRBV28	TRBJ2-7	NA	TGTGCCAGCAGTTTTTCGGCGGAAGCGTACGAGCAGTACTTC	CASSFSAEAYEQYF
TRBV5-8	TRBJ2-3	TRBD2	TGTGCCAGCAGCTTGGCCTGGGCGGGAGGTCATACGCAGTATTTT	CASSLAWAGGHTQYF
TRBV14	TRBJ1-3	NA	TGTGCCAGCAGCCAACTGAGCTCTGGAAACACCATATATTTT	CASSQLSSGNTIYF
TRBV18	TRBJ1-1	TRBD1	TGTGCCAGCTCACCTTGGGGACAGGGTTTAACTGAAGCTTTCTTT	CASSPWGQGLTEAFF
TRBV7-6	TRBJ1-2	TRBD1	TGTGCCAGCAGCTCCACGGCCGGGACAGCCTATGGCTACACCTTC	CASSSTAGTAYGYTF
TRBV27	TRBJ2-6	TRBD1	TGTGCCAGCAGTTTATTACAGGGGGCATATTCTGGGGCCAACGTCCTGACTTTC	CASSLLQGAYSGANVLTF
TRBV4-2	TRBJ2-1	NA	TGTGCCAGCAGCCAAGAGGCGGGGCAGAATTACAATGAGCAGTTCTTC	CASSQEAGQNYNEQFF
TRBV27	TRBJ2-1	TRBD2	TGTGCCAGCAGCCTTCTAGCGGGGGAGGCTTGGAGCTCCTACAATGAGCAGTTCTTC	CASSLLAGEAWSSYNEQFF